The present T cell receptor (beta chain) was sequenced within a study of tumor-infiltrating lymphocytes in oesophageal squamous cell carcinoma. Each CDR3 protein is one row after TCRdb ran MiXCR on the PCR reads. The sample lists 15,000 to 20,000 distinct CDR3 sequences, about 46% occurring once. As concerns this clonotype: The CDR3 end shows no conserved phenylalanine or tryptophan, and so a read error is likely. No DNA is shown, since the ends of the CDR3 on it are uncertain; the CDR3 is the one TCRdb lists.

The CDR3 is 17 amino acids in total, end residues counted. CDR1 is MNHGY, CDR2 SAAAGT, per germline. The sequencing sample was made of esophageal tumor tissue. The chain carries TRBV6-8 and TRBJ2-6; the listed D gene, TRBD1, was not tested against the DNA. The sequence derives from a male donor with esophageal squamous cell carcinoma. CDR3 amino acids: CASSSGTGEYNEQFFGA.